Presented here are 3 T cell receptor beta chains from one specimen sequenced in a study of human thymus T cells. The source of the thymus tissue was resections taken during corrective heart surgery. Sequenced by immunoSEQ multiplex PCR; TCRdb stores in-frame clones only, minus some. The profile shows roughly 120,000 clones, around 95% of them singletons. The sample comprised thymus tissue. These receptors were obtained from a boy under three years old with a congenital heart defect but otherwise immunologically healthy.

The chain carries TRBV18 and TRBJ2-7; 9 bases are a match to TRBD1. The CDR3 is made up of 14 amino acids. CDR1 KGHSH and CDR2 LQKENI come from the germline V gene. The ends lost 5 bases at V and 3 bases at J; junction bases unmatched: 5. This CDR3 is CASSFGQGNYEQYF. As DNA, the CDR3 is TGTGCCAGCTCATTCGGACAGGGGAACTACGAGCAGTACTTC. The full variable domain, its missing parts supplied by reference TRBV18 and TRBJ2-7, is NAGVMQNPRHLVRRRGQEARLRCSPMKGHSHVYWYRQLPEEGLKFMVYLQKENIIDESGMPKERFSAEFPKEGPSILRIQQVVRGDSAAYFCASSFGQGNYEQYFGPGTRLTVT.

The V gene is TRBV12-5, the J gene TRBJ2-2; 9 bases are a match to TRBD1. The germline V gene encodes CDR1 LGHNT and CDR2 FRNRAP. The junction had 17 bases not matched to a gene; V was cut back by 6 bases and J by 6 bases. The CDR3 spans 18 residues. DNA of the CDR3: TGTGCTAGTGGCCAGGGACAGGGCGGACAAATGGTACCCGGGGAGCTGTTTTTT. This encodes CASGQGQGGQMVPGELFF. Looking up the rest from reference TRBV12-5 and TRBJ2-2 gives the full variable domain: DARVTQTPRHKVTEMGQEVTMRCQPILGHNTVFWYRQTMMQGLELLAYFRNRAPLDDSGMPKDRFSAEMPDATLATLKIQPSEPRDSAVYFCASGQGQGGQMVPGELFFGEGSRLTVL.

Here the CDR3 reads CASSLAGRSYEQYF. CDR3 DNA sequence: TGTGCCAGCAGCTTGGCTGGGAGATCCTACGAGCAGTACTTC. The chain has TRBV5-6 and TRBJ2-7; tentative D call: TRBD2 (5 bases). Germline V CDR1 and CDR2: SGHDT, YYEEEE. This CDR3 contains 14 residues. The V and J ends lost 0 bases and 1 base respectively, with 8 bases between them.